These 16 T cell receptor beta chains were all obtained from the same sample, sequenced in a study of blood T cell repertoires in COVID-19. Produced via immunoSEQ multiplex PCR; TCRdb's table is partial and in-frame only. The sample comprises roughly 150,000 clones, roughly nine tenths of which are singletons, and about 3.9% rests with the top ten. Material: peripheral blood. Every receptor here comes from a woman aged 70 to 79 with acute or convalescent COVID-19.

This clone was counted once. The rearrangement uses TRBV5-1 and TRBJ2-2, with 9 bases fitting TRBD1. CDR3 length equals 16 residues. The germline V gene encodes CDR1 SGHRS and CDR2 YFSETQ. With 4 bases clipped from V and 2 bases from J, the junction kept 6 bases outside the gene matches. The CDR3 DNA sequence: TGCGCCAGCAGCGTGGGACAGGGATTAAACACCGGGGAGCTGTTTTTT. Translated, it gives CASSVGQGLNTGELFF.

A remark on this clone: A junction boundary mismatches the germline segment, possibly from a read error. The chain carries TRBV18 and TRBJ1-5; 7 bases agree with TRBD1. CDR1 is KGHSH, CDR2 LQKENI, per germline. The CDR3 loop spans 15 amino acids. CDR3 DNA sequence: TGTGCCAGCTCACACGTTCGGGACAGCAAACAGCCCCAGCATTTT. Its translation is CASSHVRDSKQPQHF.

This chain connects TRBV9 to TRBJ1-5, with 9 nucleotides matching TRBD1. The CDR3 totals 15 residues. J was trimmed by 7 bases and V by 0 bases; bases with no gene match: 5. Germline values: CDR1 SGDLS, CDR2 YYNGEE. In nucleotides, the CDR3 is TGTGCCAGCAGCGTAGGAGGGACAGGGAGACAGCCCCAGCATTTT. Its translation: CASSVGGTGRQPQHF.

The genes are TRBV11-1 and TRBJ2-7; D is perhaps TRBD1 (7 bases). Germline CDR1 reads SGHAT; CDR2 reads FQDESV (reference sequence). The CDR3 loop spans 14 amino acids. V was pared by 5 bases and J by 2 bases, with 13 bases between. The CDR3 bases are TGTGCCAGCAGCCCGGCAGGGGGGCCCTACGAGCAGTACTTC. Protein sequence: CASSPAGGPYEQYF.

The V and J genes are TRBV10-3 and TRBJ1-1; possibly TRBD1 for D (6 bases). Trimming pared 6 bases from V and 0 bases from J, leaving 14 bases between. Germline assignment: CDR1 ENHRY and CDR2 SYGVKD. The CDR3 has 15 residues. This CDR3 is CAISSGQFMNTEAFF. The DNA for the CDR3 is TGTGCCATCAGCTCTGGACAGTTCATGAACACTGAAGCTTTCTTT.

This chain connects TRBV2 to TRBJ2-3; 13 bases are shared with TRBD2. From germline, CDR1 is SNHLY and CDR2 FYNNEI. CDR3 size: 16 residues. V lost 6 bases to trimming and J lost 5 bases; unmatched junction nucleotides: 8. DNA for the CDR3: TGTGCCAGCAGCGCAACTAGCGGGAGGGCCCTAGATACGCAGTATTTT. Translating gives CASSATSGRALDTQYF. Full variable domain (rest looked up from reference TRBV2 and TRBJ2-3): EPEVTQTPSHQVTQMGQEVILRCVPISNHLYFYWYRQILGQKVEFLVSFYNNEISEKSEIFDDQFSVERPDGSNFTLKIRSTKLEDSAMYFCASSATSGRALDTQYFGPGTRLTVL.

Comments on this clone: The junction shows a germline mismatch at one end, possibly a read error. The gene calls are TRBV5-1 and TRBJ1-6; the match to TRBD1 covers 7 bases. CDR1 and CDR2 (germline): SGHRS, YFSETQ. The CDR3 contains 15 residues. CDR3 nucleotides: TGCGCCAGCTGCTTCAGCAGGGGGAATAATTCACCCCTCCACTTT. Translating gives CASCFSRGNNSPLHF. Full variable domain (remainder filled in from reference TRBV5-1 and TRBJ1-6): KAGVTQTPRYLIKTRGQQVTLSCSPISGHRSVSWYQQTPGQGLQFLFEYFSETQRNKGNFPGRFSGRQFSNSRSEMNVSTLELGDSALYLCASCFSRGNNSPLHFGNGTRLTVT.

The chain has TRBV19 and TRBJ2-7; D possibly corresponds to TRBD1 (5 bases). The CDR3 has 13 amino acids. V dropped 4 bases and J dropped 0 bases, with 7 bases sitting between them. Per germline, CDR1 LNHDA and CDR2 SQIVND (reference sequence). CDR3 protein: CASSNTGSYEQYF. The DNA for the CDR3 is TGTGCCAGTAGTAATACAGGCTCCTACGAGCAGTACTTC.

The V call is TRBV5-1, the J call TRBJ2-1, with 8 bases aligning to TRBD2. Germline V lookup: CDR1 SGHRS, CDR2 YFSETQ. V shed 2 bases, J shed 4 bases, and the junction held 8 bases outside the gene matches. This CDR3 comprises 16 residues. CDR3 bases: TGCGCCAGCAGCTTAACACCCCAGCGGGGGTACAATGAGCAGTTCTTC. Its translation: CASSLTPQRGYNEQFF.

The chain employs TRBV9 and TRBJ2-7, with D maybe TRBD1 (6 bases). The CDR3 is 15 residues long. Trimming left V 0 bases short and J 2 bases short, with 12 bases between. CDR1 is SGDLS, CDR2 YYNGEE, per germline. Here the CDR3 reads CASSVGPGDPYEQYF. CDR3 bases: TGTGCCAGCAGCGTAGGGCCAGGGGACCCCTACGAGCAGTACTTC.

The CDR3 reads CASSLETGLSYEQYF. CDR3 in DNA: TGTGCCAGCAGCTTAGAGACAGGGCTTTCCTACGAGCAGTACTTC. V usage is TRBV11-2 and J usage is TRBJ2-7, with 7 bases aligning to TRBD1. The CDR3 loop spans 15 amino acids. Germline assignment: CDR1 SGHAT and CDR2 FQNNGV. The V gene end was trimmed by 0 bases and the J gene end by 1 base; junction bases not matched to a gene: 3.

This sequence joins TRBV27 and TRBJ1-1, with TRBD1 as a possible D gene (5 bases). From germline, CDR1 is MNHEY and CDR2 SMNVEV (reference sequence). The CDR3 contains 15 residues. With 1 base removed from V and 3 bases from J, the gap between germline ends came to 12 bases. The CDR3 DNA reads as TGTGCCAGCAGTTTATTTTGGGGCGGTGACACTGAAGCTTTCTTT. Translation gives CASSLFWGGDTEAFF.

The chain is built from TRBV6-4 and TRBJ1-1; 7 bases agree with TRBD1. Trimming cost V 3 bases and J 0 bases; bases outside gene matches: 7. Germline CDR1 is MRHNA and CDR2 is SNTAGT. The CDR3 extends over 16 amino acids. The CDR3 sequence: CASSEEGAILNTEAFF. CDR3 nucleotides: TGTGCCAGCAGTGAGGAGGGGGCAATATTGAACACTGAAGCTTTCTTT.

This chain uses TRBV10-3 with TRBJ1-5; TRBD1 aligns across 7 bases. The CDR3 runs to 16 residues. Trimming at V came to 0 bases and at J to 0 bases, leaving 2 bases not matched to a gene. The germline V gene has CDR1 ENHRY and CDR2 SYGVKD. The CDR3: CAISESTGYSNQPQHF. As DNA, the CDR3 is TGTGCCATCAGTGAGTCGACAGGGTATAGCAATCAGCCCCAGCATTTT.

The V gene is TRBV28, the J gene TRBJ1-5; D is uncertain. The V end was cut by 2 bases, the J end by 0 bases, with 8 bases between. Germline CDR1 and CDR2: MDHEN and SYDVKM. The CDR3 is made up of 15 amino acids. CDR3 in amino acids: CASSLKGGSNQPQHF. The CDR3 DNA sequence: TGTGCCAGCAGTTTAAAAGGAGGTAGCAATCAGCCCCAGCATTTT.

The genes are TRBV5-1 and TRBJ2-2, with D tentatively TRBD1 (5 bases). The CDR3 extends over 15 amino acids. Germline V gene lookup returns CDR1 SGHRS and CDR2 YFSETQ. Trimming removed 0 bases at V and 2 bases at J, with 8 bases between. CDR3 coding DNA: TGCGCCAGCAGCTTGGACCAGGGAAACACCGGGGAGCTGTTTTTT. Its translation is CASSLDQGNTGELFF.